The rows below give T cell receptor beta chains drawn from one sample of a study of response to subunit inactivated influenza vaccine. TCRdb redid the calling of the RT-PCR reads with MiXCR, one entry per CDR3 protein. The sample carries about 540,000 distinct CDR3 sequences, roughly 23% recorded once. In addition, the sample was reused for a study of T cells expressing NK-cell markers.

The sample here was CD4+ T cells sorted from PBMCs, taken approximately 12 days after vaccination. The receptors stem from a man in his fifties who received an inactivated influenza vaccine. Both conserved end residues are part of each CDR3. A D gene is named only where the DNA matches it firmly. Part of the rows lack a size; the others show once, few, many or a class for expanded clones.

abundance	j_gene	v_gene	d_gene	CDR3nt	CDR3aa
NA	TRBJ1-2	TRBV12-3/TRBV12-4	NA	TGTGCCAGCAGTTTCCAGATTAACTATGGCTACACCTTC	CASSFQINYGYTF
few	TRBJ2-2	TRBV12-3/TRBV12-4	NA	TGTGCCAGCAGAAGCCCAGGATGGGGCGGGGAGCTGTTTTTT	CASRSPGWGGELFF
few	TRBJ2-5	TRBV6-5	NA	TGTGCCAGCAGTTACATCTCTAGGGGGACCCAGTACTTC	CASSYISRGTQYF
many	TRBJ2-5	TRBV29-1	TRBD1	TGCAGCGTTGAAGACTCCACAGTGACAGGGAGTTTAGAGACCCAGTACTTC	CSVEDSTVTGSLETQYF
many	TRBJ2-4	TRBV4-1	TRBD1	TGCGCCAGCAGCCACCTGGCCGGGACAGTGAGGAACATTCAGTACTTC	CASSHLAGTVRNIQYF
many	TRBJ2-3	TRBV29-1	NA	TGCAGCCACTCCCGGACGTCTTCTAGCACAGATACGCAGTATTTT	CSHSRTSSSTDTQYF
NA	TRBJ2-2	TRBV10-3	TRBD1	TGTGCCATCAGTGAGCGATGGGACAGCACCGGGGAGCTGTTTTTT	CAISERWDSTGELFF
few	TRBJ1-5	TRBV5-1	TRBD1	TGCGCCAGCAGCTTGTCAGGGACAGGGAATCAGCCCCAGCATTTT	CASSLSGTGNQPQHF
NA	TRBJ2-7	TRBV28	NA	TGTGCCAGCAGTTTCCTGTACAGCCCCCACGAGCAGTACTTC	CASSFLYSPHEQYF
few	TRBJ2-2	TRBV10-3	TRBD2	TGTGCCATCAGACTCCCGGGACTAGCGGGGGGGCGTCTCACCGGGGAGCTGTTTTTT	CAIRLPGLAGGRLTGELFF
few	TRBJ2-1	TRBV28	TRBD2	TGTGCCAGCAGTTGGTTAGCGGGAGAAAAGTACAATGAGCAGTTCTTC	CASSWLAGEKYNEQFF
few	TRBJ2-3	TRBV9	TRBD2	TGTGCCAGCAGCGTAGGACTAGCGGGGGATACGCAGTATTTT	CASSVGLAGDTQYF
few	TRBJ2-1	TRBV7-2	NA	TGTGCCAGCAGGACCGACCACTCCTACAATGAGCAGTTCTTC	CASRTDHSYNEQFF
once	TRBJ2-2	TRBV21-1	NA	TGTGCCAGCAGCCTACGGACAACCAGTATTCTCAACACCGGGGAGCTGTTTTTT	CASSLRTTSILNTGELFF
many	TRBJ1-1	TRBV3-1	NA	TGTGCCAGCAGCCAAGGAGGGTGGGGCACTGAAGCTTTCTTT	CASSQGGWGTEAFF
NA	TRBJ2-5	TRBV20-1	TRBD1	TGCAGTGCCCCGGGACAGGGGGTAGAGACCCAGTACTTC	CSAPGQGVETQYF
NA	TRBJ2-5	TRBV11-2	TRBD2	TGCGCCAGCAGCCCTGGGACTAGCGGGGGTTTTAAGACCCAGTACTTC	CASSPGTSGGFKTQYF
few	TRBJ2-2	TRBV7-8	NA	TGTGCCAGCAGCTTAGCCTGGAGGTCCGGGGAGCTGTTTTTT	CASSLAWRSGELFF
once	TRBJ2-7	TRBV20-1	NA	TGCAGTGCTAGGGGTGAAAATCTCGAGCAGTACTTC	CSARGENLEQYF
few	TRBJ1-5	TRBV30	NA	TGTGCCTGGAGTGGACATAACAATCAGCCCCAGCATTTT	CAWSGHNNQPQHF
many	TRBJ2-1	TRBV12-3/TRBV12-4	NA	TGTGCCAGCAGCAGACAGGTAGACAATGAGCAGTTCTTC	CASSRQVDNEQFF
NA	TRBJ2-5	TRBV5-1	NA	TGCGCCAGCAGCCCGGATGGGACCGGCTCTGGGACCCAGTACTTC	CASSPDGTGSGTQYF
many	TRBJ1-2	TRBV5-6	NA	TGTGCCAGCAGCTTGGGACAGGAGGTTCTTGGCTACACCTTC	CASSLGQEVLGYTF
NA	TRBJ2-2	TRBV7-2	NA	TGTGCCAGCAGCCCACCCAGTGCTACAGGGTTCGGGGAGCTGTTTTTT	CASSPPSATGFGELFF
NA	TRBJ2-1	TRBV5-1	TRBD2	TGCGCCAGCAGCAGAACTAGCGGGAGTACCCATGAGCAGTTCTTC	CASSRTSGSTHEQFF
few	TRBJ2-7	TRBV11-2	TRBD1	TGTGCCAGCAGCTTAAATTTTTGGCTCGAGGGGGCATACGAGCAGTACTTC	CASSLNFWLEGAYEQYF
few	TRBJ2-7	TRBV20-1	TRBD2	TGCAGTGCTAGCCGTTTAGGACTAGGGAGGGGCTTCGAGCAGTACTTC	CSASRLGLGRGFEQYF
NA	TRBJ1-5	TRBV5-4	TRBD1	TGTGCCAGCAGCTTGGGGACAGGTTTGTCCCAGCCCCAGCATTTT	CASSLGTGLSQPQHF
once	TRBJ1-2	TRBV5-1	NA	TGCGCCAGCAGCTTGACAGAGTCCTATGGCTACACCTTC	CASSLTESYGYTF
few	TRBJ2-5	TRBV20-1	NA	TGCAGTGCTAACGCGGAGACCCAGTACTTC	CSANAETQYF
few	TRBJ2-2	TRBV5-1	TRBD1	TGCGCCAGCAGCTTGACAGGGGAAACCGGGGAGCTGTTTTTT	CASSLTGETGELFF
NA	TRBJ1-6	TRBV6-5	NA	TGTGCCAGCAGTTACTCGACGGGTTCCGGTAATTCACCCCTCCACTTT	CASSYSTGSGNSPLHF
NA	TRBJ2-1	TRBV6-1	TRBD1	TGTGCCAGCAGTGAAGCGACAGGGGGGTGGTTTAATGAGCAGTTCTTC	CASSEATGGWFNEQFF
NA	TRBJ2-7	TRBV30	TRBD1	TGTGCCTGGACTGGACAGGGGTTTTTCGAGCAGTACTTC	CAWTGQGFFEQYF
few	TRBJ1-1	TRBV5-4	NA	TGTGCCAGCAGCTTGGGGTACGTGAACACTGAAGCTTTCTTT	CASSLGYVNTEAFF
once	TRBJ1-5	TRBV20-1	NA	TGCAGTGCTGAGGGACGGTGGGACAATCAGCCCCAGCATTTT	CSAEGRWDNQPQHF
NA	TRBJ2-3	TRBV6-5	NA	TGTGCCAGCAGTTACCCAGCGTCGCTCAGCACAGATACGCAGTATTTT	CASSYPASLSTDTQYF
few	TRBJ2-5	TRBV5-1	TRBD1	TGCGCCAGCAGCTTGCTCCCGGGACAGGGGACGGTTAGGATGGCCCAAGAGACCCAGTACTTC	CASSLLPGQGTVRMAQETQYF
few	TRBJ1-2	TRBV28	NA	TGTGCCAGCAGTTTGGGGACAAAAGGCCTCTACACCTTC	CASSLGTKGLYTF
few	TRBJ2-3	TRBV2	TRBD2	TGTGCCAGCAGTGAAGGGGTAGCGGGAATGTATTTT	CASSEGVAGMYF
few	TRBJ2-1	TRBV4-2	TRBD2	TGTGCCAGCAGCCGGGGGACTAGCGGGAGCGATGAGCAGTTCTTC	CASSRGTSGSDEQFF
few	TRBJ2-7	TRBV12-3/TRBV12-4	TRBD2	TGTGCCAGCAGGTTAAGGGCGGGGGGCATAGATGAGCAGTACTTC	CASRLRAGGIDEQYF
many	TRBJ1-2	TRBV7-2	NA	TGTGCCAGCAGCTTAGTTTGGGGAGAAGACTATGGCTACACCTTC	CASSLVWGEDYGYTF
few	TRBJ2-6	TRBV27	NA	TGTGCCAGCAGTTCGAACAGGGTGAGCTCTGGGGCCAACGTCCTGACTTTC	CASSSNRVSSGANVLTF
few	TRBJ2-1	TRBV20-1	NA	TGCAGTGCTATTCGGCAAATCAATGAGCAGTTCTTC	CSAIRQINEQFF
NA	TRBJ1-6	TRBV12-3/TRBV12-4	TRBD1	TGTGCCAGCAGCGGACAGGGTAATAATTCACCCCTCCACTTT	CASSGQGNNSPLHF
once	TRBJ2-1	TRBV7-2	NA	TGTGCCAGCAGCTCGGGGGACAGACCGAATGAGCAGTTCTTC	CASSSGDRPNEQFF